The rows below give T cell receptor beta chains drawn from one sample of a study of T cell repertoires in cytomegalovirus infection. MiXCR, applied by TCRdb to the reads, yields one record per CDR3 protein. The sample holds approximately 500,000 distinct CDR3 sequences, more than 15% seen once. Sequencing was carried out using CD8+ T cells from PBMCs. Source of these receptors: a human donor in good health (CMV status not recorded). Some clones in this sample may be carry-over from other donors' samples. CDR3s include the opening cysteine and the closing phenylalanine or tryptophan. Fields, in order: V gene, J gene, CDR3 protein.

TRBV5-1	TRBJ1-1	CASSLGHQGIAEAFF
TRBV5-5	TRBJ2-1	CASSRQDSDLYNEQFF
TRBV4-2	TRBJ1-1	CASSQDRITEAFF
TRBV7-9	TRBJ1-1	CASSRNAPEAFF
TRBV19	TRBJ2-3	CASRRQGSPDTQYF
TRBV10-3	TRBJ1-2	CAISVGPFNYGYTF
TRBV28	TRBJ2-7	CASSSPLNEQYF
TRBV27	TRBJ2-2	CASSLLTSGSSGELFF
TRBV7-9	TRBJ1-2	CASTLSGTGNYGYTF
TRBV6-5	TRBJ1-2	CASSYSGQGRAITF
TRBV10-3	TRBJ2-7	CAISLTAGRSYEQYF
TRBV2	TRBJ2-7	CASSRLAGNSYEQYF
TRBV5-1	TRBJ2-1	CASRHRVSSYNEQFF
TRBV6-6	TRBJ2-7	CASSYRDRGLYEQYF
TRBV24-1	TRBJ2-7	CATSEGRTYEQYF
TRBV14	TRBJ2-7	CASSQDPITIHEQYF
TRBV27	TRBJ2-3	CASSLFRASTDTQYF
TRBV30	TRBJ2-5	CAWIRQGAGETQYF
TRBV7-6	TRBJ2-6	CASSLGGDRGFPGANVLTF
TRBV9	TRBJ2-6	CASSGQGRGANVLTF
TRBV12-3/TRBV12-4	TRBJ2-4	CASVASGSSFAKNIQYF
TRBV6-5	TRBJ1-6	CASREALNSPLHF
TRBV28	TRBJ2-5	CASSSIPDREIRETQYF
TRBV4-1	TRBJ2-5	CASSQKPGGGETQYF
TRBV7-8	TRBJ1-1	CASSLDRGREAFF
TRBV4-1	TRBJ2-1	CASRQKGQGANEQFF
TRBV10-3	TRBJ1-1	CAISETGVGAFF
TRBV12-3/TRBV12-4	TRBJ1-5	CASSLATLGGNQPQHF
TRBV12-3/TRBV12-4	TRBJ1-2	CASSLTEGYGYTF
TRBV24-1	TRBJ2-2	CATSEKTSGRTGELFF
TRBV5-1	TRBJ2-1	CASSLVSGTREQFF
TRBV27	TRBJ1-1	CASSWGGAPAFF
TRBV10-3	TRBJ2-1	CAISESQVEPRGEQFF